This entry describes one TCR beta chain. The data belong to a study of blood T cell repertoires in COVID-19. Under the authors' procedure: By means of reference gene primer amplification, nucleated cell counts were estimated. Assay: immunoSEQ multiplex PCR; the TCRdb copy retains only in-frame clones and omits some. V, J and clone size are those of that table, while D and trimming were read from the DNA. The sample consists of 50,000 to 65,000 clones, about 74% of them appearing once. Trimming stripped 5 bases from V and 6 bases from J, with 16 bases between. Germline CDR1 is SGHTA and CDR2 is FQGNSA. This CDR3 has 14 residues.

V and J are TRBV7-2 and TRBJ1-2; D perhaps matches TRBD1 (5 bases). This TCR was sampled from a woman older than 75 with acute or convalescent COVID-19. The sample consisted of peripheral blood. CDR3 sequence: CASSLGGRPNGYTF. The CDR3 DNA is TGTGCCAGCAGCCTCGGGGGTAGGCCTAATGGCTACACCTTC.